Presented here are 24 T cell receptor beta chains from one specimen sequenced in a study of blood T cell repertoires in COVID-19. Clones were read by immunoSEQ multiplex PCR, and TCRdb kept only the in-frame ones, dropping some. The repertoire has around 200,000 clones, 85% of them found once; the top ten carry 4.5% to 5%. The sequenced material came from peripheral blood. The receptors stem from a woman of 80 years or more with acute or convalescent COVID-19.

V usage is TRBV5-1 and J usage is TRBJ2-1; the match to TRBD2 covers 7 bases. Germline V gene lookup returns CDR1 SGHRS and CDR2 YFSETQ. Germline trimming cut 0 bases from V and 7 bases from J; bases unmatched to any gene: 10. The CDR3 is made up of 16 amino acids. The chain's CDR3 is CASSLGGRVGGNEQFF. Here the CDR3 DNA reads TGCGCCAGCAGCTTGGGGGGCCGGGTCGGGGGGAATGAGCAGTTCTTC.

As DNA, the CDR3 is TGTGCCAGCAGTAGACAGGGTGGGGAAAAACTGTTTTTT. This gives the protein CASSRQGGEKLFF. The chain links TRBV27 to TRBJ1-4; 7 positions match TRBD1. V was pared by 5 bases and J by 8 bases, with 5 bases of the junction left unmatched. Germline V gene sequence: CDR1 MNHEY, CDR2 SMNVEV (reference sequence). This CDR3 is built from 13 residues.

This clone was counted a few times. The rearrangement links TRBV6-5 to TRBJ1-1, with TRBD1 as a possible D gene (6 bases). CDR1 is MNHEY, CDR2 SVGAGI, per germline. This CDR3 has 13 residues. V shed 9 bases and J shed 3 bases, with 14 bases lying between them. The CDR3 nucleotides read TGTGCCAGTCGACAGGAGTTTTACACTGAAGCTTTCTTT. Translating gives CASRQEFYTEAFF.

In nucleotides, the CDR3 is TGTGCCAGCTCACCAAGGGGGCTGGGGAACACTGAAGCTTTCTTT. As protein: CASSPRGLGNTEAFF. V is TRBV18 and J is TRBJ1-1; 7 positions match TRBD1. CDR1 is KGHSH and CDR2 is LQKENI in the germline V gene. Losses at the gene ends were 2 bases for V and 1 base for J; bases not matched to a gene: 4. The CDR3 runs 15 residues. Filled out from reference TRBV18 and TRBJ1-1, the complete variable domain reads NAGVMQNPRHLVRRRGQEARLRCSPMKGHSHVYWYRQLPEEGLKFMVYLQKENIIDESGMPKERFSAEFPKEGPSILRIQQVVRGDSAAYFCASSPRGLGNTEAFFGQGTRLTVV.

The CDR3 DNA is TGTGCCAGCAGCTTTAGGGGCCCCTACGAGCAGTACTTC. This sequence encodes CASSFRGPYEQYF. The V gene is TRBV5-4, the J gene TRBJ2-7, with D perhaps TRBD1 (5 bases). Germline V gives CDR1 SGHNT, CDR2 YYREEE (reference sequence). The CDR3 is made up of 13 amino acids. The V end was cut by 2 bases, the J end by 2 bases, with 8 bases between.

The rearrangement uses TRBV5-1 and TRBJ1-6, with 7 bases lining up with TRBD1. CDR3 length: 14 amino acids. The germline gives CDR1 SGHRS, CDR2 YFSETQ. The junction had 4 bases not matched to a gene; V was cut back by 5 bases and J by 5 bases. The CDR3 region is CASREQGDNSPLHF. CDR3 bases: TGCGCCAGCAGGGAGCAGGGGGATAATTCACCCCTCCACTTT.

The chain couples TRBV5-4 to TRBJ2-4, with 12 bases identical to TRBD1. The CDR3 has 16 residues. The V segment lost 4 bases and the J segment 9 bases; nucleotides outside the gene matches: 11. In germline, CDR1 is SGHNT, CDR2 YYREEE (reference sequence). The CDR3 bases are TGTGCCAGCAGCGGGAAGGACGGGACAGGGGGCTTCATTCAGTACTTC. Residues: CASSGKDGTGGFIQYF.

The chain has TRBV5-1 and TRBJ2-7, with 12 positions matching TRBD2. After removal of 4 bases from V and 2 bases from J, the junction contained 4 bases not matched to a gene. CDR3 length: 15 residues. Germline V lookup: CDR1 SGHRS, CDR2 YFSETQ. In DNA form, the CDR3 reads TGCGCCAGCAGCCCCACTAGCGGGGGGACCTACGAGCAGTACTTC. Protein: CASSPTSGGTYEQYF.

This CDR3 is CATSDRYSYNEQFF. The CDR3 coding sequence is TGTGCCACCAGTGACCGCTACTCCTACAATGAGCAGTTCTTC. V gene TRBV24-1 combines with J gene TRBJ2-1; D is unresolved. The V and J ends lost 4 bases and 0 bases respectively, with 6 bases between them. The length of the CDR3 is 14 residues. Germline loops: CDR1 KGHDR, CDR2 SFDVKD.

The rearrangement joins TRBV10-1 to TRBJ1-3; the D is unclear. V was shortened by 0 bases and J by 0 bases, with 9 bases between the two germline ends. The CDR3 is 16 residues long. Germline assignment: CDR1 WNHNN and CDR2 SYGVQD (reference sequence). CDR3 loop: CASSESNLGSGNTIYF. The CDR3 nucleotides are TGCGCCAGCAGTGAGTCGAATCTAGGCTCTGGAAACACCATATATTTT.

This chain joins TRBV7-2 and TRBJ2-7; 8 bases map to TRBD2. The V gene's germline CDR1 is SGHTA and CDR2 FQGNSA. The V gene end was trimmed by 5 bases and the J gene end by 6 bases; junction bases not matched to a gene: 9. This CDR3 region has 14 residues. CDR3 loop: CASSQSGRGSEQYF. The CDR3, as DNA: TGTGCCAGCAGCCAGAGCGGGAGAGGATCCGAGCAGTACTTC.

V and J are TRBV24-1 and TRBJ2-7; the D gene is possibly TRBD2 (5 bases). Per the germline V gene, CDR1 is KGHDR and CDR2 is SFDVKD. The CDR3 spans 17 residues. V shed 4 bases and J shed 2 bases, with 20 bases lying between them. The CDR3 sequence: CATSDPAGRGGAYEQYF. The DNA for the CDR3 is TGTGCCACCAGTGACCCCGCCGGACGTGGAGGAGCCTACGAGCAGTACTTC.

The J gene is TRBJ1-4, the V gene TRBV4-3; the match to TRBD1 covers 9 bases. V gave up 0 bases and J gave up 8 bases; unmatched junction bases: 4. Looked up from germline, CDR1 is LGHNA and CDR2 is YSLEER. The CDR3 is 15 amino acids. CDR3 coding DNA: TGCGCCAGCAGCCAAGAGGGGACAGGGAACGAAAAACTGTTTTTT. Translating gives CASSQEGTGNEKLFF.

This clone was picked up a small number of times. This chain uses TRBV9 with TRBJ2-5; D is undetermined. The CDR3 is made up of 15 amino acids. Germline lookup yields CDR1 SGDLS and CDR2 YYNGEE. V was clipped by 0 bases and J by 2 bases, with 11 bases between them. The CDR3 DNA sequence: TGTGCCAGCAGCGTAGGGGTGCGGAGTCAAGAGACCCAGTACTTC. Translated, it gives CASSVGVRSQETQYF.

The genes are TRBV19 and TRBJ2-2; D is undetermined. The CDR3 sequence is 15 residues long. Trimming removed 3 bases at V and 4 bases at J, with 12 bases between. Germline-derived CDR1 and CDR2 are LNHDA and SQIVND (reference sequence). The CDR3 protein is CASSMAASLTGELFF. In DNA, the CDR3 is TGTGCCAGTAGTATGGCGGCCTCACTCACCGGGGAGCTGTTTTTT.

This sequence joins TRBV11-2 and TRBJ2-3; 8 bases are a match to TRBD2. This CDR3 is built from 14 residues. The germline V gene encodes CDR1 SGHAT and CDR2 FQNNGV. V gave up 1 base and J gave up 6 bases; unmatched junction bases: 3. CDR3 sequence reads: CASSLVGRGDTQYF. CDR3 sequence (DNA): TGTGCCAGCAGCTTAGTCGGGAGGGGGGATACGCAGTATTTT.

The rearrangement links TRBV5-1 to TRBJ2-7; 11 bases agree with TRBD2. V dropped 4 bases and J dropped 2; count of bases not matched to a gene: 8. Germline V gene lookup returns CDR1 SGHRS and CDR2 YFSETQ. This CDR3 region has 16 residues. CDR3 DNA sequence: TGCGCCAGCAGCCCCTGGGGGACTAGCGGTACCTACGAGCAGTACTTC. It is translated as CASSPWGTSGTYEQYF.

The J gene is TRBJ2-1, the V gene TRBV27; 11 bases agree with TRBD2. Per germline, CDR1 MNHEY and CDR2 SMNVEV (reference sequence). The V and J ends lost 5 bases and 4 bases, in that order; junction bases with no gene match: 25. The CDR3 is 22 amino acids. CDR3 DNA: TGTGCCAGCAGTCCCGTCCCGGGACAGGGCCAAAAACTAGCGGGAGCTTACAATGAGCAGTTCTTC. It is translated as CASSPVPGQGQKLAGAYNEQFF.

The chain links TRBV28 to TRBJ1-2, with D maybe TRBD1 (6 bases). The CDR3 extends over 15 amino acids. Per germline, CDR1 MDHEN and CDR2 SYDVKM. Trimming removed 6 bases from V and 0 bases from J, with 14 bases in between. As DNA, the CDR3 is TGTGCCAGCAGGGGGGCTTCGGGACCTAACTATGGCTACACCTTC. Translated: CASRGASGPNYGYTF.

J is TRBJ2-5 and V is TRBV5-1, with 9 bases identical to TRBD1. Germline CDR1 reads SGHRS; CDR2 reads YFSETQ. Germline trimming cut 0 bases from V and 3 bases from J; bases unmatched to any gene: 3. CDR3 length: 15 amino acids. The CDR3 loop is CASSLGDRVEETQYF. The CDR3 DNA reads TGCGCCAGCAGCTTGGGGGACAGGGTGGAAGAGACCCAGTACTTC.

This chain joins TRBV11-3 and TRBJ2-7; 7 positions agree with TRBD1. The CDR3 is made up of 13 amino acids. Germline CDR1 is SGHNT and CDR2 is YENEEA. V was pared by 3 bases and J by 5 bases, with 4 bases of the junction left unmatched. In DNA form, the CDR3 reads TGTGCCAGCAGCTTCGACAGGGTAGACGAGCAGTACTTC. It encodes CASSFDRVDEQYF.

The chain carries TRBV25-1 and TRBJ1-4; D possibly corresponds to TRBD1 (5 bases). There are 15 residues in the CDR3. V gave up 5 bases and J gave up 0 bases, with 10 bases separating them. The germline CDR1 and CDR2 sequences are MGHDK and SYGVNS. CDR3 bases: TGTGCCAGCAGTCTCTCGGGGGCAACTAATGAAAAACTGTTTTTT. Its protein is CASSLSGATNEKLFF.

The V call is TRBV27, the J call TRBJ2-5; 8 bases are shared with TRBD1. Looked up from germline, CDR1 is MNHEY and CDR2 is SMNVEV (reference sequence). J was trimmed by 3 bases and V by 6 bases; bases with no gene match: 6. The CDR3 totals 14 residues. The CDR3 loop is CASSRQGQEETQYF. CDR3 bases: TGTGCCAGCAGCCGCCAGGGACAGGAAGAGACCCAGTACTTC.

The gene calls are TRBV5-4 and TRBJ2-5, with D possibly TRBD2 on 5 matching bases. Trimming removed 2 bases at V and 4 bases at J, with 15 bases between. Germline CDR1 SGHNT, CDR2 YYREEE (reference sequence). The CDR3 covers 15 residues. CDR3 region: CASSFGGSMAETQYF. The CDR3 DNA reads as TGTGCCAGCAGCTTTGGTGGGAGCATGGCAGAGACCCAGTACTTC.